Ten or more counts support the clone carrying this T cell receptor (beta chain). Its antigen is as yet unknown. TCRdb analysed the reads with MiXCR anew, one entry per CDR3 protein. The table shows about 450,000 distinct CDR3 sequences, with roughly 30% occurring only once. This entry is derived from a study of T cell repertoires in cytomegalovirus infection. For the study at large: Public TCR beta signature analysis indicated the presence of both CMV infection and matching HLA type.

Notes on the study in general: The ex vivo response was dominated by HLA-C-restricted CMV-specific TCR beta clonotypes.

This CDR3 comprises 14 residues. Germline V lookup: CDR1 MDHEN, CDR2 SYDVKM. V was cut by 5 bases and J by 3 bases, with 14 bases left in between. What was sequenced was PBMCs. The TCR originated in a human donor in good health (CMV status not recorded). Some clones in this sample may be carry-over from other donors' samples. V is TRBV28 and J is TRBJ2-7; D is perhaps TRBD1 or TRBD2 (5 bases each). The DNA for the CDR3 is TGTGCCAGCAGTCCAACGTGGGGGTACTACGAGCAGTACTTC. Encoded protein: CASSPTWGYYEQYF.